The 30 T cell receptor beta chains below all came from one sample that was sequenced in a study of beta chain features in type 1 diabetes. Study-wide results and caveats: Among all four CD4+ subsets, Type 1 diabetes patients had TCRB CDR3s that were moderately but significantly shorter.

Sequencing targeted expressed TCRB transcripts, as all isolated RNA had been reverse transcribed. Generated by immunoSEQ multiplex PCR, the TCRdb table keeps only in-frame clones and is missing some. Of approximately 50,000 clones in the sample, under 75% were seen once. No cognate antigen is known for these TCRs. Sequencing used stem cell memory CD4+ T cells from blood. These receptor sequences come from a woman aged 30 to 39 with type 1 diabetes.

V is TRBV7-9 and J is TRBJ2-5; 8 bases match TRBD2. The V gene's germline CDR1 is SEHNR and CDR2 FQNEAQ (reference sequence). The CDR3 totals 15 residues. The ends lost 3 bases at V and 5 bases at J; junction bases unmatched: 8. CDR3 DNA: TGTGCCAGCAGCTTTGAGGGACTAGGTTGGGAGACCCAGTACTTC. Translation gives CASSFEGLGWETQYF. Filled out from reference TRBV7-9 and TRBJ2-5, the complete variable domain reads DTGVSQNPRHKITKRGQNVTFRCDPISEHNRLYWYRQTLGQGPEFLTYFQNEAQLEKSRLLSDRFSAERPKGSFSTLEIQRTEQGDSAMYLCASSFEGLGWETQYFGPGTRLLVL.

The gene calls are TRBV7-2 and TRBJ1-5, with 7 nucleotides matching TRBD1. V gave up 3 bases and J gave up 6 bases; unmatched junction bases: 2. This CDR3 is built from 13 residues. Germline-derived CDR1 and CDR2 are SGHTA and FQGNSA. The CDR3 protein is CASSFSGGQPQHF. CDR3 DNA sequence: TGTGCCAGCAGCTTTTCAGGGGGTCAGCCCCAGCATTTT. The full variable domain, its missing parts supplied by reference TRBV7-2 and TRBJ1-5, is GAGVSQSPSNKVTEKGKDVELRCDPISGHTALYWYRQSLGQGLEFLIYFQGNSAPDKSGLPSDRFSAERTGGSVSTLTIQRTQQEDSAVYLCASSFSGGQPQHFGDGTRLSIL.

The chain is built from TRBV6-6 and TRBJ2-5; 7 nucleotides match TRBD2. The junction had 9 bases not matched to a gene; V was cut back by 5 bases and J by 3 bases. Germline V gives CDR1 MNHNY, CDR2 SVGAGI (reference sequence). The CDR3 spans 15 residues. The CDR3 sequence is CASSEPGLGKETQYF. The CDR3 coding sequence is TGTGCCAGCAGTGAGCCTGGACTAGGTAAAGAGACCCAGTACTTC.

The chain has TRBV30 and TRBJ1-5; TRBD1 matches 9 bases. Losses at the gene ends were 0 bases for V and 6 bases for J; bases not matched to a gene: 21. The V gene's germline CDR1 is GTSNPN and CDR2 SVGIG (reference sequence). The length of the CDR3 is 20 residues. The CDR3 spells CAWSVSSTLLGQGNGQPQHF. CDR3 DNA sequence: TGTGCCTGGAGTGTCAGCTCGACTCTCTTGGGACAGGGTAATGGTCAGCCCCAGCATTTT.

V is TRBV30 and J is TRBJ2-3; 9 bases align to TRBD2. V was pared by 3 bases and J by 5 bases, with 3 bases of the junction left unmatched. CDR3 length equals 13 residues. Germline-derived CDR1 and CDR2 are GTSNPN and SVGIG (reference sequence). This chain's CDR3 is CAWRVAGEDTQYF. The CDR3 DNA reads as TGTGCCTGGAGGGTAGCGGGAGAAGATACGCAGTATTTT.

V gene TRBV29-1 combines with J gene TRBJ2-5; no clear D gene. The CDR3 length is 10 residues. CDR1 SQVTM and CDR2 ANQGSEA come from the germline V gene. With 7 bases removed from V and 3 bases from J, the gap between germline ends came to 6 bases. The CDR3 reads CSAHEETQYF. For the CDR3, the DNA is TGCAGCGCCCATGAAGAGACCCAGTACTTC.

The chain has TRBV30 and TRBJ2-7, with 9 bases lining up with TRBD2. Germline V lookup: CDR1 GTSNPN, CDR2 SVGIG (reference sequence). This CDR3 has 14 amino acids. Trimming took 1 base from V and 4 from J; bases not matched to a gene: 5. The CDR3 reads CAWSGIAGEYEQYF. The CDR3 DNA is TGTGCCTGGAGTGGTATAGCGGGAGAGTACGAGCAGTACTTC.

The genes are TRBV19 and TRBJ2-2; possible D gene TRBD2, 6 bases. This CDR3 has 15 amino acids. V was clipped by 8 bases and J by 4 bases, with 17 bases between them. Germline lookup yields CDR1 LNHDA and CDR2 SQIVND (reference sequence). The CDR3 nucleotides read TGTGCCAGTCTCGGGCGCGGGGAGAGCACCGGGGAGCTGTTTTTT. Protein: CASLGRGESTGELFF.

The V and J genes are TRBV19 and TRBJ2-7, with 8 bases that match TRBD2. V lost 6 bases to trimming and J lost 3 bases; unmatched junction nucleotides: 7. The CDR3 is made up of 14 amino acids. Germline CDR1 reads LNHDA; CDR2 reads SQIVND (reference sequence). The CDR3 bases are TGTGCCAGTAGGTTGGGACTAGGGATCTACGAGCAGTACTTC. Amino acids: CASRLGLGIYEQYF.

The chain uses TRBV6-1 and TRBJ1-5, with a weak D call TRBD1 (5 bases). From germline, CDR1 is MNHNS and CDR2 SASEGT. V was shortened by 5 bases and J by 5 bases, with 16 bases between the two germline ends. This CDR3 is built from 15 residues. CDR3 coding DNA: TGTGCCAGCAGTATCGGCACAGGTTGGGATCAGCCCCAGCATTTT. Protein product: CASSIGTGWDQPQHF.

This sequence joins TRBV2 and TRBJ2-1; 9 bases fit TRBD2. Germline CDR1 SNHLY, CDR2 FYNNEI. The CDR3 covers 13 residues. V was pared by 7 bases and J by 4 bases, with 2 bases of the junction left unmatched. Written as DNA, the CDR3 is TGTGCCAGCACTAGCGGGGTGTACAATGAGCAGTTCTTC. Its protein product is CASTSGVYNEQFF.

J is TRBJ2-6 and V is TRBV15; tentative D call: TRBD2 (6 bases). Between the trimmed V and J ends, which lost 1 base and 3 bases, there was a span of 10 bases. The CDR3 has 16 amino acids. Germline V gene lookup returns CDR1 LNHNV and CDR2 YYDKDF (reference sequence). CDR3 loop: CATSRGRVFGANVLTF. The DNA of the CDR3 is TGTGCCACCAGCAGAGGGAGGGTATTTGGGGCCAACGTCCTGACTTTC.

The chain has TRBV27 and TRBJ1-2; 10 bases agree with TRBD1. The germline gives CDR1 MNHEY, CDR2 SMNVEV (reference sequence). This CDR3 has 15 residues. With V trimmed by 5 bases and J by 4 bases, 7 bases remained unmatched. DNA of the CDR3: TGTGCCAGCAGTGCTCCGGGACAGGGGATCTATGGCTACACCTTC. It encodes CASSAPGQGIYGYTF.

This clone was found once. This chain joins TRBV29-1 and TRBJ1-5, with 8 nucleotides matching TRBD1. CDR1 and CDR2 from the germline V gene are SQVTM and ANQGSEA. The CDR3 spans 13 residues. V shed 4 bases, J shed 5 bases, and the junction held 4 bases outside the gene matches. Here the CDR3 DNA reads TGCAGCGTTGGACAGGGGTTTGATCAGCCCCAGCATTTT. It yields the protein CSVGQGFDQPQHF.

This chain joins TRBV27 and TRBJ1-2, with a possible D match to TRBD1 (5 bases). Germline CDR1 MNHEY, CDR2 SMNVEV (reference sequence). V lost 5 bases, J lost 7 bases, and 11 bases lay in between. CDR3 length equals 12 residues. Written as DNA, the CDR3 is TGTGCCAGCAGTCACACAGGATTTGGCTACACCTTC. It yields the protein CASSHTGFGYTF.

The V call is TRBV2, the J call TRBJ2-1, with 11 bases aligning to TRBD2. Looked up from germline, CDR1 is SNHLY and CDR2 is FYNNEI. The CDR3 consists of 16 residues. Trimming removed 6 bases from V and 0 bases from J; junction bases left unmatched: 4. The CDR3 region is CASRELAGDSYNEQFF. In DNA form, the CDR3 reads TGTGCCAGCAGAGAACTAGCGGGAGACTCCTACAATGAGCAGTTCTTC.

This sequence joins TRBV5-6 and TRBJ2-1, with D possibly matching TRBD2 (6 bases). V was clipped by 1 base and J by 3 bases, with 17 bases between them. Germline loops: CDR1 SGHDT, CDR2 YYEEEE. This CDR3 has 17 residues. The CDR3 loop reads CASSLFTASDLYNEQFF. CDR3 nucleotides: TGTGCCAGCAGCTTGTTCACTGCTAGCGACCTCTACAATGAGCAGTTCTTC.

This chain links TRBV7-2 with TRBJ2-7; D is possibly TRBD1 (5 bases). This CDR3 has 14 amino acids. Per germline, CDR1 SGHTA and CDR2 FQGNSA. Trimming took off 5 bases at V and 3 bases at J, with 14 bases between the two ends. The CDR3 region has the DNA TGTGCCAGCAGCCCCTCCAGGGTTGGCTACGAGCAGTACTTC. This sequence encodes CASSPSRVGYEQYF.

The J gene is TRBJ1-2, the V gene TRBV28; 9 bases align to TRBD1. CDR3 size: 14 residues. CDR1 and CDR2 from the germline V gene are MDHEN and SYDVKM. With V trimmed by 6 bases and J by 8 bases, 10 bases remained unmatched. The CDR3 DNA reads TGTGCCAGCAGGACAGGGGGAGGAGGGGTAGGCTACACCTTC. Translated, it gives CASRTGGGGVGYTF.

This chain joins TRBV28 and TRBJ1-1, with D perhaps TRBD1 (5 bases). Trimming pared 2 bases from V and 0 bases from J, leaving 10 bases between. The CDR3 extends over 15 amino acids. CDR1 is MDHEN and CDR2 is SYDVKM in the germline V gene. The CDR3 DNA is TGTGCCAGCAGTTTAGACAGACCCATGAACACTGAAGCTTTCTTT. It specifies CASSLDRPMNTEAFF.

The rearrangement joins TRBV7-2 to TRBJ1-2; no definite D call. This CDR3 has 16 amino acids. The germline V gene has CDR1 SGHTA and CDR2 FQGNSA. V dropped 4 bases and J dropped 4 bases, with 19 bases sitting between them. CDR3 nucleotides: TGTGCCAGCAGCTCCGAAGCTATATTGTCCCTCTATGGCTACACCTTC. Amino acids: CASSSEAILSLYGYTF.

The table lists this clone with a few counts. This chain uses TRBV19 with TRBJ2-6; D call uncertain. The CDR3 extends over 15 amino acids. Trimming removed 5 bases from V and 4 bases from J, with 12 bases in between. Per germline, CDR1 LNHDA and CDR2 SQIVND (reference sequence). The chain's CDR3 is CASSPLIAGANVLTF. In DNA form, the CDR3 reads TGTGCCAGTAGTCCTTTGATTGCGGGGGCCAACGTCCTGACTTTC.

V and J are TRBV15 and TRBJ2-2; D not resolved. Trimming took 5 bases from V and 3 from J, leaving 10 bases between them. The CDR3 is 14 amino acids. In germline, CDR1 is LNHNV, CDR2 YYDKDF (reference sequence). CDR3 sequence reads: CATSPRVDTGELFF. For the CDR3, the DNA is TGTGCCACCAGCCCCCGGGTGGACACCGGGGAGCTGTTTTTT.

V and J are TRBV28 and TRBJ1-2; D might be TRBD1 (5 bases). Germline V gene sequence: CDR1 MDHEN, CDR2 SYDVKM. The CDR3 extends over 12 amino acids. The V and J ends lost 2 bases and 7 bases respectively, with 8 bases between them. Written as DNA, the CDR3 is TGTGCCAGCAGTTTACGGGGGGTTGGCTACACCTTC. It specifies CASSLRGVGYTF.

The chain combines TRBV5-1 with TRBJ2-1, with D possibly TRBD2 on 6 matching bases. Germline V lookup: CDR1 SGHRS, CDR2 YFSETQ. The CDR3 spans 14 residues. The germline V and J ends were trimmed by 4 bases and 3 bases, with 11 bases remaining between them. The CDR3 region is CASSRGLGYNEQFF. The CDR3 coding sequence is TGCGCCAGCAGCCGGGGACTGGGCTACAATGAGCAGTTCTTC.

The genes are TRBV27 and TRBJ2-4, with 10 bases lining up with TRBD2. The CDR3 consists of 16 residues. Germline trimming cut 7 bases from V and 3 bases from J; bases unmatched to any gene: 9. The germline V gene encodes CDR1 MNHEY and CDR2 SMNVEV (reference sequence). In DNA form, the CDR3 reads TGTGCCAGCACCGCGTTGGGACTAGCGAACAAAAACATTCAGTACTTC. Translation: CASTALGLANKNIQYF.

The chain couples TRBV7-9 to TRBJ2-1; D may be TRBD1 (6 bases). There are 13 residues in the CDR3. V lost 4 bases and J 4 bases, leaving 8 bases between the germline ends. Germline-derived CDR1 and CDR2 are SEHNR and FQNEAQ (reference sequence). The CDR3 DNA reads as TGTGCCAGCAGCTCGGACAGTTACAATGAGCAGTTCTTC. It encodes CASSSDSYNEQFF.

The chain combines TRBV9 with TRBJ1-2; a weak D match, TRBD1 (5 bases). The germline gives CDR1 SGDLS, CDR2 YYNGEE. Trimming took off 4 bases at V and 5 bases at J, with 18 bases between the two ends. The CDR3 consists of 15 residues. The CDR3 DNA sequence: TGTGCCAGCAGCCCCCAGGGCTTTGCAGAATATGGCTACACCTTC. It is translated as CASSPQGFAEYGYTF.

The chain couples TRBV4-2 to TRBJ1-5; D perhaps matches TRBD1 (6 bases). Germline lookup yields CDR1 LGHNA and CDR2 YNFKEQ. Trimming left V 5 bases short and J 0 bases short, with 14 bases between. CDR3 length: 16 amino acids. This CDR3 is CASSTPGTPSNQPQHF. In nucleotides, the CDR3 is TGTGCCAGCAGCACTCCCGGGACACCTAGCAATCAGCCCCAGCATTTT.

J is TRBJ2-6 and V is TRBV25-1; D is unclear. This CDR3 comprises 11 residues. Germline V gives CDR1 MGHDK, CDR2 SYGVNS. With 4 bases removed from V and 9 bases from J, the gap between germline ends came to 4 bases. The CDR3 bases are TGTGCCAGCAGTGCTTTCAACGTCCTGACTTTC. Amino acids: CASSAFNVLTF.